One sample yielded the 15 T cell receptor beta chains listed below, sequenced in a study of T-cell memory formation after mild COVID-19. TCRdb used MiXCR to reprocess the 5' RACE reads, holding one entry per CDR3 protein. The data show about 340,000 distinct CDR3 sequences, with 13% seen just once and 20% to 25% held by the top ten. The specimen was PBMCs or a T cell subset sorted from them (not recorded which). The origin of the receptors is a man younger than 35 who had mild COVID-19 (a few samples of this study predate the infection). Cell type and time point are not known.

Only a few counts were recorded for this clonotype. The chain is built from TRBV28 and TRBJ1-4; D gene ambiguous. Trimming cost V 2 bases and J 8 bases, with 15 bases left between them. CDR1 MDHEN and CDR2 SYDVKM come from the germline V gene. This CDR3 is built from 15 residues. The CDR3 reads CASSLDWARSEKLFF. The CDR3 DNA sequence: TGTGCCAGCAGTTTAGACTGGGCTAGGTCGGAAAAACTGTTTTTT.

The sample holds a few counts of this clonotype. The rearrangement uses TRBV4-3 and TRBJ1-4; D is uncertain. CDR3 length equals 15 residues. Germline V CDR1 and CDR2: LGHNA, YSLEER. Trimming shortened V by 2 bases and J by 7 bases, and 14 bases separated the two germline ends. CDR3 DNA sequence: TGCGCCAGCAGCCAACTCGGAAGGCGGGCTGAAAAACTGTTTTTT. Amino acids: CASSQLGRRAEKLFF.

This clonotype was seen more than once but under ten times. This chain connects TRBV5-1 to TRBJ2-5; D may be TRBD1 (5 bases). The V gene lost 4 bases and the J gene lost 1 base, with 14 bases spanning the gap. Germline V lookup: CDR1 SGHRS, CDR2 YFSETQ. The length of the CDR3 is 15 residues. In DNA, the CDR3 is TGCGCCAGCAGCCGAACAGGACAAACCCAAGAGACCCAGTACTTC. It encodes CASSRTGQTQETQYF.

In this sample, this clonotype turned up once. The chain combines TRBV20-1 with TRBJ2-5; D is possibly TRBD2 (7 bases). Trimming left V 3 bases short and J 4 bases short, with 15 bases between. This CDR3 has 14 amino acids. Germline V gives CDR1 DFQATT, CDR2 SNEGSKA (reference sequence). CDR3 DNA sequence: TGCAGTGCTAGTAGAGGGGGGGCCGGAGAGACCCAGTACTTC. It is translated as CSASRGGAGETQYF.

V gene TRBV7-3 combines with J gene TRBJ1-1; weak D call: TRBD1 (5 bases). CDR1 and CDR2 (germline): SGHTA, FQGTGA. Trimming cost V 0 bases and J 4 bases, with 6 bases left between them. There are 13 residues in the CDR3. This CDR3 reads CASSLTTGTEAFF. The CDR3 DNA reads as TGTGCCAGCAGCTTAACCACAGGCACTGAAGCTTTCTTT.

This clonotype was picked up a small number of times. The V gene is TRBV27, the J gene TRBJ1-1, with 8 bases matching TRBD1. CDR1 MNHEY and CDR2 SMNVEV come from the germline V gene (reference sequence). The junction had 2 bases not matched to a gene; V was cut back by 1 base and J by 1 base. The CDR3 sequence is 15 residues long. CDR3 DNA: TGTGCCAGCAGTTTATGGACAGGGCCGAACACTGAAGCTTTCTTT. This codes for CASSLWTGPNTEAFF.

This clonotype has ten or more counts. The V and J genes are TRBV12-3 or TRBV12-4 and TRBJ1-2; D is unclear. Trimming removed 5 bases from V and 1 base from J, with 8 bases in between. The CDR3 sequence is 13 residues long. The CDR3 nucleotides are TGTGCCAGCAGTCCCCAAGATAACTATGGCTACACCTTC. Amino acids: CASSPQDNYGYTF.

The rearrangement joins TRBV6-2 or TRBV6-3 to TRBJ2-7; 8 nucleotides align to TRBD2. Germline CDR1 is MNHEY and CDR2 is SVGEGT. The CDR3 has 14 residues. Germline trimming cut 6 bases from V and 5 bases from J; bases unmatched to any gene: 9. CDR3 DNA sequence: TGTGCCAGCAGGTCACCGGGAGGGATCAACGAGCAGTACGTC. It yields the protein CASRSPGGINEQYV.

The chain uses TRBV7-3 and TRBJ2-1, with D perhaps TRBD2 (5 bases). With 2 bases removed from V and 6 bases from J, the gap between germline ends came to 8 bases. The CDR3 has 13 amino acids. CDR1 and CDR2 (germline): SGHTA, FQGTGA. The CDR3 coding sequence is TGTGCCAGCAGCTTAGGAGGATTCAATGAGCAGTTCTTC. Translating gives CASSLGGFNEQFF.

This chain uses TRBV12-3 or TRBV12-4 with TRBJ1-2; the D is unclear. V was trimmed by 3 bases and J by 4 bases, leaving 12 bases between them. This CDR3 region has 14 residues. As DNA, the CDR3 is TGTGCCAGCAGTTTCGCAGAAAGCCTCTATGGCTACACCTTC. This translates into CASSFAESLYGYTF.

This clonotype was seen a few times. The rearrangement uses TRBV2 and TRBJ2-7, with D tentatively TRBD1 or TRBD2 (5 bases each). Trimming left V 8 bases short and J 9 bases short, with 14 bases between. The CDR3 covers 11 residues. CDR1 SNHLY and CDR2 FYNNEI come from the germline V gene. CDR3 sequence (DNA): TGTGCCAGCGGGGAAGAGGGGAGGCAGTACTTC. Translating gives CASGEEGRQYF.

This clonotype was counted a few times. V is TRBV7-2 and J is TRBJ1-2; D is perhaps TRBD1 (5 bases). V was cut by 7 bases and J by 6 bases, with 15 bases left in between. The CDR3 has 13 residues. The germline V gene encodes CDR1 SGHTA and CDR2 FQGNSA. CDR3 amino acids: CASTVWGKDGYTF. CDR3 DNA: TGTGCCAGCACCGTGTGGGGGAAGGATGGCTACACCTTC.

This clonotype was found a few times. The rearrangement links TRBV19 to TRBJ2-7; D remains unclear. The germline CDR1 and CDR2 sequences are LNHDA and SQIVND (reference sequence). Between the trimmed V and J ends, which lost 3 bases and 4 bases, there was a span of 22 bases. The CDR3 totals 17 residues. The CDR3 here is CASSMSPFPWQAYEQYF. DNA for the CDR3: TGTGCCAGTAGTATGTCGCCGTTCCCGTGGCAGGCGTACGAGCAGTACTTC.

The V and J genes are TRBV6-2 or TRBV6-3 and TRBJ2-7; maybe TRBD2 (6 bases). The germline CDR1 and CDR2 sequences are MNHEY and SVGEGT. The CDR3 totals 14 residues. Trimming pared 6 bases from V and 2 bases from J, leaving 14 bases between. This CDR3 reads CASSRDGGTYEQYV. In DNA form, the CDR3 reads TGTGCCAGCAGCCGGGACGGAGGGACCTACGAGCAGTACGTC.

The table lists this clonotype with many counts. The CDR3 spells CASSLGHFSGANVLTF. CDR3 nucleotides: TGTGCCAGCAGCTTAGGACATTTCTCTGGGGCCAACGTCCTGACTTTC. The V and J genes are TRBV7-2 and TRBJ2-6; D gene uncertain. Trimming shortened V by 1 base and J by 0 bases, and 7 bases separated the two germline ends. There are 16 residues in the CDR3. CDR1 and CDR2 (germline): SGHTA, FQGNSA. Drawing the rest from reference TRBV7-2 and TRBJ2-6, the complete variable domain is GAGVSQSPSNKVTEKGKDVELRCDPISGHTALYWYRQSLGQGLEFLIYFQGNSAPDKSGLPSDRFSAERTGGSVSTLTIQRTQQEDSAVYLCASSLGHFSGANVLTFGAGSRLTVL.